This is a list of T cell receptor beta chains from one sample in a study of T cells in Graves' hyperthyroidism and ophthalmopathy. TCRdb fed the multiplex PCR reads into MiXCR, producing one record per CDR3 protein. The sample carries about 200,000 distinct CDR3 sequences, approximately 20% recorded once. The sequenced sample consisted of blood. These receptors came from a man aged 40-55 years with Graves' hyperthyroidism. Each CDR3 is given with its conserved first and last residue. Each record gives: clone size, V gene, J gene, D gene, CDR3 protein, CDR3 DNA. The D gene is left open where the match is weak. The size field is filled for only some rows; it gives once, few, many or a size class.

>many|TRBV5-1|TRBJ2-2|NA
CASSLYSAGNTGELFF
TGCGCCAGCAGCTTGTATTCGGCAGGGAACACCGGGGAGCTGTTTTTT
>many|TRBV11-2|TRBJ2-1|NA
CASSLEWVASYNEQFF
TGTGCCAGCAGCTTAGAATGGGTAGCATCCTACAATGAGCAGTTCTTC
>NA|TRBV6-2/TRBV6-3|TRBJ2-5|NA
CASSSHPRLQGGRQETQYF
TGTGCCAGCAGTTCCCACCCCAGGTTGCAGGGGGGGCGCCAAGAGACCCAGTACTTC
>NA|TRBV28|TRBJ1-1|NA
CASSLGWLNTEAFF
TGTGCCAGCAGTTTAGGGTGGCTGAACACTGAAGCTTTCTTT
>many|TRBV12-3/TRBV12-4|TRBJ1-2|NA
CASTANSANYGYTF
TGTGCCAGCACAGCGAACAGTGCTAACTATGGCTACACCTTC
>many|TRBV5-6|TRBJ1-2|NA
CASSLASRDGYTF
TGTGCCAGCAGCTTGGCCTCGAGGGATGGCTACACCTTC
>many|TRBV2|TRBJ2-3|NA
CASTESTDTQYF
TGTGCCAGCACCGAGAGCACAGATACGCAGTATTTT
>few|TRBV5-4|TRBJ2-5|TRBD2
CASRLAGLEETQYF
TGTGCCAGCAGACTAGCGGGGCTCGAAGAGACCCAGTACTTC
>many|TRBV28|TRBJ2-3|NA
CASSLVALHEDTQYF
TGTGCCAGCAGTTTAGTCGCCCTCCATGAAGATACGCAGTATTTT
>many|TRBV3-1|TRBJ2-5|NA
CASSLPLGGTQYF
TGTGCCAGCAGCCTACCTCTTGGCGGGACCCAGTACTTC
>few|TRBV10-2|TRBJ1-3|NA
CASSERRADSGNTIYF
TGCGCCAGCAGTGAGAGAAGGGCTGACTCTGGAAACACCATATATTTT
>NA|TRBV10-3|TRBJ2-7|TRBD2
CAITGGSGGDDEQYF
TGTGCCATCACCGGGGGTAGCGGGGGTGACGACGAGCAGTACTTC
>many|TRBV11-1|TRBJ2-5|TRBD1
CASSARDRARETQYF
TGTGCCAGCAGCGCGCGGGACAGGGCAAGGGAGACCCAGTACTTC
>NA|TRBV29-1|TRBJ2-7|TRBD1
CSVVDRGKQYF
TGCAGCGTTGTAGACAGGGGAAAGCAGTACTTC
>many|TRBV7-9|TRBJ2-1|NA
CASSFAGFRPNEQFF
TGTGCCAGCAGCTTCGCGGGCTTTCGGCCCAATGAGCAGTTCTTC
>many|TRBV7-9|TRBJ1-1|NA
CASSLWPPGTEAFF
TGTGCCAGCAGCTTATGGCCCCCTGGAACTGAAGCTTTCTTT
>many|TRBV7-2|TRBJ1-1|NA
CASSLQEDTEAFF
TGTGCCAGCAGCTTACAGGAAGACACTGAAGCTTTCTTT
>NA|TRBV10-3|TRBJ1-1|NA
CAISESDRRSTEAFF
TGTGCCATCAGTGAGTCGGACAGACGGTCAACTGAAGCTTTCTTT
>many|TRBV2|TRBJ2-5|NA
CASRRDIQETQYF
TGTGCCAGCAGGAGGGACATCCAAGAGACCCAGTACTTC
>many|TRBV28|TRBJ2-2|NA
CASSLSGYTGELFF
TGTGCCAGCAGTTTATCCGGTTACACCGGGGAGCTGTTTTTT
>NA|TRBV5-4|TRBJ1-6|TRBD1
CASSSLGTESSPLHF
TGTGCCAGCAGCAGCCTCGGGACAGAGTCCTCACCCCTCCACTTT
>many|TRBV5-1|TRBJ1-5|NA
CASSSDVDQPQHF
TGCGCCAGCAGCTCGGATGTTGATCAGCCCCAGCATTTT
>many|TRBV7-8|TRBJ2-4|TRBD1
CASSLRGRWVGKNIQYF
TGTGCCAGCAGCTTAAGGGGGCGCTGGGTCGGCAAAAACATTCAGTACTTC
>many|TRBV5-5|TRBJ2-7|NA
CASRGEVGLDEQYF
TGTGCCAGCAGGGGTGAGGTGGGCCTGGACGAGCAGTACTTC
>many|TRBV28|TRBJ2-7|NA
CASSLWRASSYEQYF
TGTGCCAGCAGTTTATGGAGGGCTAGCTCCTACGAGCAGTACTTC
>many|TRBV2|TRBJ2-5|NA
CASSDTAQETQYF
TGTGCCAGCAGTGATACAGCCCAAGAGACCCAGTACTTC
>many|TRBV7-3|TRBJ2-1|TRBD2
CASSRLAGGPGEQFF
TGTGCCAGCAGCCGCCTAGCGGGGGGGCCCGGTGAGCAGTTCTTC
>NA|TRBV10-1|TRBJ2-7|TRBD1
CASSGGTGLNEQYF
TGCGCCAGCAGTGGGGGGACAGGGCTCAACGAGCAGTACTTC
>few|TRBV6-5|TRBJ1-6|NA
CASRTGQRTSPLHF
TGTGCCAGCAGGACGGGCCAGAGAACTTCACCCCTCCACTTT
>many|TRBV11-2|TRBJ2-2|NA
CASSLLRALNTRELFF
TGTGCCAGCAGCTTACTGAGGGCCCTGAACACCAGGGAGCTGTTTTTT
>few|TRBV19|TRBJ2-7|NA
CASSWDTAYEQYF
TGTGCCAGTAGCTGGGACACCGCCTACGAGCAGTACTTC
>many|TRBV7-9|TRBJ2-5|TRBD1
CASSLPWGTVQETQYF
TGTGCCAGCAGCTTACCCTGGGGGACAGTCCAAGAGACCCAGTACTTC
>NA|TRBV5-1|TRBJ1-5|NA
CASSRTVSNQPQHF
TGTGCCAGCAGCCGGACGGTGAGCAATCAGCCCCAGCATTTT
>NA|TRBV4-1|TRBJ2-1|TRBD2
CASSSSGGRYITTPNNEQFF
TGCGCCAGCAGCTCGAGCGGGGGCCGATACATCACAACCCCGAACAATGAGCAGTTCTTC
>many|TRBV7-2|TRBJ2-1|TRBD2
CASSSSTSGALNEQFF
TGTGCCAGCAGCTCTTCGACTAGCGGGGCCCTCAATGAGCAGTTCTTC
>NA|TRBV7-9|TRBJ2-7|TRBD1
CASSTATGAYEQYF
TGTGCCAGCAGCACGGCGACAGGGGCCTACGAGCAGTACTTC
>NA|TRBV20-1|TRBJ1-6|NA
CSARAGDSSPLHF
TGCAGTGCTAGAGCAGGGGATAGTTCACCCCTCCACTTT
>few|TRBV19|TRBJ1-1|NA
CASSMQDRYEAFF
TGTGCCAGTAGTATGCAGGACAGATATGAAGCTTTCTTT
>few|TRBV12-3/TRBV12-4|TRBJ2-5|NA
CASSIRLGPQETQYF
TGTGCCAGCAGTATCCGCCTGGGGCCACAAGAGACCCAGTACTTC
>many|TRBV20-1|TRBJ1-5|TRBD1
CSARNRDSYNQPQHF
TGCAGTGCTAGAAACCGGGACAGTTACAATCAGCCCCAGCATTTT
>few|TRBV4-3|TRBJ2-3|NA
CASSQGYSTDTQYF
TGCGCCAGCAGCCAAGGATATAGCACAGATACGCAGTATTTT
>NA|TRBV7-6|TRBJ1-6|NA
CASSSQINSPLHF
TGTGCCAGCAGCTCCCAGATTAATTCACCCCTCCACTTT
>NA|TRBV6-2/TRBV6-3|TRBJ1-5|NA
CASSPPRREGTQHF
TGTGCCAGCAGCCCCCCGAGACGAGAAGGGACCCAGCATTTT
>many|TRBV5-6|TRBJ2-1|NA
CASSLSPGNNEQFF
TGTGCCAGCAGCTTGAGTCCAGGAAACAATGAGCAGTTCTTC
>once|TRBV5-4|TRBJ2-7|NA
CASSLFSGRAREQYF
TGTGCCAGCAGCTTGTTTTCCGGCAGGGCGAGGGAGCAGTACTTC
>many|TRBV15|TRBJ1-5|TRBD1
CATSRERTGILGPQHF
TGTGCCACCAGCAGAGAGCGGACAGGGATTTTAGGGCCCCAGCATTTT
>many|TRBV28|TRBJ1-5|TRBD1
CASSPGTGGINQPQHF
TGTGCCAGCAGTCCCGGGACAGGGGGCATCAATCAGCCCCAGCATTTT
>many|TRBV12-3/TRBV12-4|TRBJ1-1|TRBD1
CASRSTGAGDTEAFF
TGTGCCAGCAGGTCTACAGGGGCGGGTGACACTGAAGCTTTCTTT